This TCR beta chain was profiled in a study of T cell repertoires in cytomegalovirus infection. Regarding the study as a whole: Individuals carrying CMV plus the relevant HLA were identified by cumulative frequency of public TCR beta families.

TCRdb re-called the reads with MiXCR, one entry per CDR3 protein. The data show 680,000 or so distinct CDR3 sequences, with around 31% seen just once and roughly 18% held by the top ten. Trimming removed 6 bases at V and 12 bases at J, with 19 bases between. Germline lookup yields CDR1 SGHVS and CDR2 FQNEAQ. The CDR3 consists of 13 residues. There are many counts of this clonotype. Its cognate antigen is unknown. The sample consisted of cultured PBMCs, taken from culture after CMV antigen stimulation. This TCR came from a human donor in good health (CMV status not recorded). Some clones in this sample may be carry-over from other donors' samples. This chain uses TRBV7-8 with TRBJ2-3; D call uncertain. The CDR3 region is CASREPNVEAQYF. CDR3 DNA: TGTGCCAGCAGAGAGCCCAACGTGGAAGCACAGTATTTT.